Only a few counts were recorded for the clone carrying this T cell receptor beta chain. Its antigen is undetermined. Study-wide findings and caveats: In terms of TCR gene usage, tumor memory CD4+ T cells clustered together with blood and lymph node memory CD4+ cells, as well as with lymph node naive CD4+ cells. The larger cohort examined one V-J beta rearrangement, not whole repertoires.

Full-length variable regions came from constant-region reverse primers plus semi-nested Nested Universal Primer A PCR. TCRdb fed the 5' RACE reads into MiXCR, producing one record per CDR3 protein. The sample has 45,000 to 55,000 distinct CDR3 sequences; about 24% are singletons. Naive CD4+ cells had CD25+ Tregs removed. The V and J ends lost 2 bases and 5 bases respectively, with 7 bases between them. The CDR3 extends over 13 amino acids. Looked up from germline, CDR1 is SGHAT and CDR2 is FQNNGV. This receptor was obtained from a female donor with breast cancer. Sequencing was performed on tumor-infiltrating naive CD4+ T cells sorted from the breast tumor. Subset here: naive CD4+ T cells, CD4+CD45RA+CD25-. The chain has TRBV11-2 and TRBJ2-1; D is unclear. CDR3 loop: CASSLSVDNEQFF. CDR3 in DNA: TGTGCCAGCAGCTTATCGGTGGACAATGAGCAGTTCTTC.